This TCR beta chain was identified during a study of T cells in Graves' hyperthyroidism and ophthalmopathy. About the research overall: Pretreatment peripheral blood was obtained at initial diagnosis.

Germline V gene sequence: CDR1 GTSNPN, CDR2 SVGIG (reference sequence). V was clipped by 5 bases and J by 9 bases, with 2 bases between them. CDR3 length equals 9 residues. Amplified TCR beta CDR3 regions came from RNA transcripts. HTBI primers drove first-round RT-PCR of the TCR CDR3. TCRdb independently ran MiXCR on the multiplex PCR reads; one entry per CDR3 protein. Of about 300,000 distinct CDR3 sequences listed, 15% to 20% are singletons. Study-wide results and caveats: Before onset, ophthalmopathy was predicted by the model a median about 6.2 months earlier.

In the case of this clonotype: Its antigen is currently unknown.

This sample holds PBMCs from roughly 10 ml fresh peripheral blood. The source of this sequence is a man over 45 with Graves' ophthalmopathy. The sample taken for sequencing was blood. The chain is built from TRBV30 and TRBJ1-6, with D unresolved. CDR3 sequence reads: CAWGSPLHF. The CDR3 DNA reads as TGTGCCTGGGGTTCACCCCTCCACTTT.